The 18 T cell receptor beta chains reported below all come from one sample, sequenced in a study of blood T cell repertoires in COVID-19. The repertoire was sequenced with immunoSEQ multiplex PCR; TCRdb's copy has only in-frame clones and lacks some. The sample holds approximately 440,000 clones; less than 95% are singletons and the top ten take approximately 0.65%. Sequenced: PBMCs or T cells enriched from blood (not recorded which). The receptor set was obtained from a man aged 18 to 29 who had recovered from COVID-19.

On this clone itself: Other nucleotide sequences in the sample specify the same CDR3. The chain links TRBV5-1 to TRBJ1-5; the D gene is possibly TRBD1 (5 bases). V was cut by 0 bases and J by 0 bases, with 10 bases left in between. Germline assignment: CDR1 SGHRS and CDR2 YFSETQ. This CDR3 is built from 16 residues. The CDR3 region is CASSLGQGGSNQPQHF. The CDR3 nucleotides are TGCGCCAGCAGCTTGGGGCAGGGCGGTAGCAATCAGCCCCAGCATTTT.

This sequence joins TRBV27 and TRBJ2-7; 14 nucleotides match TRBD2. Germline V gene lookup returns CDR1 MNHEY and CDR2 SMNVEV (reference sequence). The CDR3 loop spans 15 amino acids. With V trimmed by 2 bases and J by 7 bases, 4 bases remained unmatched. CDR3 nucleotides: TGTGCCAGCAGTTTACGACTAGCGGGAGGGGGAGAGCAGTACTTC. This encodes CASSLRLAGGGEQYF.

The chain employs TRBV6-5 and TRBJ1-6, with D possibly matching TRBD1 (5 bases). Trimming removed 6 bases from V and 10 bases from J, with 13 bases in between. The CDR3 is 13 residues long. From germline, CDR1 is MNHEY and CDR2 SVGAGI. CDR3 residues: CASSVPGSSPLHF. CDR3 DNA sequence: TGTGCCAGCAGCGTCCCAGGGTCGTCACCCCTCCACTTT.

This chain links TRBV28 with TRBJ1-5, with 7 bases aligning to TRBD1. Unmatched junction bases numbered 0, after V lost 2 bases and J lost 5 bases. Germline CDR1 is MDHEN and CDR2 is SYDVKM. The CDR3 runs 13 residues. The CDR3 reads CASSLGQDQPQHF. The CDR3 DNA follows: TGTGCCAGCAGTTTAGGACAGGATCAGCCCCAGCATTTT.

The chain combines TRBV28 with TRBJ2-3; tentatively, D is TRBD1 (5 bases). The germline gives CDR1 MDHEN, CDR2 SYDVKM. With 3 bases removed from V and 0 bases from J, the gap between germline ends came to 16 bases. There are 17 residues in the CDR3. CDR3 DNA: TGTGCCAGCAGTTTCTCTCCGCGGACACAGAGCACAGATACGCAGTATTTT. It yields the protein CASSFSPRTQSTDTQYF.

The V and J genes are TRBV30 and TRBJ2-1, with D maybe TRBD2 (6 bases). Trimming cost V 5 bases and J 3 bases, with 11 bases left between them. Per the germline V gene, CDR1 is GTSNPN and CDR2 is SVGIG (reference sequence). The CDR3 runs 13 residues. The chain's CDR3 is CAWRSGYYNEQFF. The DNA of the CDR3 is TGTGCCTGGCGGAGCGGGTACTACAATGAGCAGTTCTTC.

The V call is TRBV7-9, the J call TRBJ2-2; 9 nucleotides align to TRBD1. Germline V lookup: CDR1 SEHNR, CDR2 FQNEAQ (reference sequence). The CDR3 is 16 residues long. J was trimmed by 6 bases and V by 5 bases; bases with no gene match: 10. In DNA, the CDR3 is TGTGCCAGCAGCCAGGCATCGGGACAGGGAGCCGGGGAGCTGTTTTTT. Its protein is CASSQASGQGAGELFF. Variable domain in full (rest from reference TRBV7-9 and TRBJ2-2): DTGVSQNPRHKITKRGQNVTFRCDPISEHNRLYWYRQTLGQGPEFLTYFQNEAQLEKSRLLSDRFSAERPKGSFSTLEIQRTEQGDSAMYLCASSQASGQGAGELFFGEGSRLTVL.

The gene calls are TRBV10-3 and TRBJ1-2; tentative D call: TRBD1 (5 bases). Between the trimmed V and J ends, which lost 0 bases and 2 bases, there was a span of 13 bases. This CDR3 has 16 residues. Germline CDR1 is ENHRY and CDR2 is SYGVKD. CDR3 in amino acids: CAISESFGRTNYGYTF. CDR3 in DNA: TGTGCCATCAGTGAGTCGTTTGGACGGACAAACTATGGCTACACCTTC.

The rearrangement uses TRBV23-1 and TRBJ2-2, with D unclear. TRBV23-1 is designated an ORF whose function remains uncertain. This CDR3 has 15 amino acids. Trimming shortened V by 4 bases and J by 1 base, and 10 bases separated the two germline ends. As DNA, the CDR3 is TGCGCCAGCAGTCTCTCCGTTCTGAACACCGGGGAGCTGTTTTTT. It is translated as CASSLSVLNTGELFF.

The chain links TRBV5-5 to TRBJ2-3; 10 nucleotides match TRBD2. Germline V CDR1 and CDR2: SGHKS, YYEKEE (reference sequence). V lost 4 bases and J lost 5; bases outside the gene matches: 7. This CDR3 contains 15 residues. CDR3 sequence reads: CASSPAGGLVDTQYF. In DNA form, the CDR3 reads TGTGCCAGCAGCCCAGCGGGAGGGTTAGTAGATACGCAGTATTTT.

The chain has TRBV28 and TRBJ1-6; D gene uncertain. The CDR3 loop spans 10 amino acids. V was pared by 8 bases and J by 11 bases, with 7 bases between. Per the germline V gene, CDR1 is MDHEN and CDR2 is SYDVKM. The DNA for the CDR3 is TGTGCCAGCTTGGGCCCACCCCTCCACTTT. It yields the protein CASLGPPLHF.

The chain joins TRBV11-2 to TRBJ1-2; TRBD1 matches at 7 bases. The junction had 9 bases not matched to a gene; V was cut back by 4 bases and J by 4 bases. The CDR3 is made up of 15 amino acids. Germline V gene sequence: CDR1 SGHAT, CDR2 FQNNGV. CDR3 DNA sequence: TGTGCCAGCAGCTCCCTGACAGGGCTCAGCTATGGCTACACCTTC. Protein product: CASSSLTGLSYGYTF.

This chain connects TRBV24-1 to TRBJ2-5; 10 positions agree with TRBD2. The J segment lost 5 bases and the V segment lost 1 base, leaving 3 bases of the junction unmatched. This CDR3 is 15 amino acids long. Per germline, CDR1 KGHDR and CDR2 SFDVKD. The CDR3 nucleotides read TGTGCCACCAGTGATTTCCGTAGCGGGAGGGAGACCCAGTACTTC. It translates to CATSDFRSGRETQYF.

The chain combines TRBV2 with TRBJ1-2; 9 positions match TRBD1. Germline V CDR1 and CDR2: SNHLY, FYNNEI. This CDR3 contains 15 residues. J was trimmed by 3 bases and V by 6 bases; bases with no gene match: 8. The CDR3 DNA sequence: TGTGCCAGCAGCCTTACAGGGGGCGTTTACTATGGCTACACCTTC. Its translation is CASSLTGGVYYGYTF.

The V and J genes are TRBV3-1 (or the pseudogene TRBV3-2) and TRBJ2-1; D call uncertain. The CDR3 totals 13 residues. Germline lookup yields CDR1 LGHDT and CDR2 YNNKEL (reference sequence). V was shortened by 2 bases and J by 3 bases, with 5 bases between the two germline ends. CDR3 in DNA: TGTGCCAGCAGCCAACTAGACTACAATGAGCAGTTCTTC. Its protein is CASSQLDYNEQFF.

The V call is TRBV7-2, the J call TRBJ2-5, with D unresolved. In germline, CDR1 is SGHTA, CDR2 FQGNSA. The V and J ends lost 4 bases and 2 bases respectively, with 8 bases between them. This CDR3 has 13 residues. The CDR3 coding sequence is TGTGCCAGCAGCTCTTCGGGTCAAGAGACCCAGTACTTC. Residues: CASSSSGQETQYF.

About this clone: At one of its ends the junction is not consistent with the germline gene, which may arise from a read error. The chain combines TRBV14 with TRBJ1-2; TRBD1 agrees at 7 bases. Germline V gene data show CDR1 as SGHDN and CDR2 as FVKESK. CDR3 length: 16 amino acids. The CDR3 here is CASSQPHRGANYGYTF. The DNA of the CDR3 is TGTGCCAGCAGCCAACCCCACAGGGGCGCTAACTATGGCTACACTTTC.

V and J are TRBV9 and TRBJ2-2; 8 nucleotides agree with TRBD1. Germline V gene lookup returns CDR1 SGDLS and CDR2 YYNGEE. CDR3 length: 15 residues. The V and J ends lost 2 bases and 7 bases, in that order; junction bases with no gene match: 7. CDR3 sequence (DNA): TGTGCCAGCAGCGTTTCAGGGGGCCGGAGCGGGGAGCTGTTTTTT. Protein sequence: CASSVSGGRSGELFF.